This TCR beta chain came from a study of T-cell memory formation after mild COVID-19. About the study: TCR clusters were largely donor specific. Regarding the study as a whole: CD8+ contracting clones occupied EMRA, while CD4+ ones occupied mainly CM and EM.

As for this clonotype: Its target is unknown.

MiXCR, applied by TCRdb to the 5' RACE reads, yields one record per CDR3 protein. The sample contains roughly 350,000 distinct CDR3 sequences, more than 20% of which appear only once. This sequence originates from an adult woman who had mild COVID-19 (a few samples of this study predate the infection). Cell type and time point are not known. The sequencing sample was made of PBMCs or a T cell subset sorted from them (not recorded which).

CDR3 nucleotide sequence: TGTGCCAGCAGCAAAGTGGGAGGGAGAAACACCGGGGAGCTGTTTTTT. Amino acids: CASSKVGGRNTGELFF. The J gene is TRBJ2-2, the V gene TRBV21-1; TRBD2 is taken as the D call from the table, unchecked against the DNA. TRBV21-1 is recorded as a pseudogene. The CDR3 extends over 16 amino acids.